Shown below are 18 T cell receptor beta chains from a single sample sequenced in a study of siplizumab effects on memory and regulatory T cells (dated by TCRdb to the late 2010s). The library was made by the immunoSEQ multiplex PCR assay. Not all clones reach the TCRdb copy of this immuneACCESS table, which keeps in-frame sequences only. Checked studies attribute under half of the gap to unresolved V genes and leave the rest unexplained. This sample comprises about 48,000 clones, more than 85% of them detected only once. The ten biggest clones cover roughly 0.3% of the sample. The material sequenced was naive CD8+ T cells sorted from blood. Taken with the paper, the label for cell subset or site translates to: unstimulated naive T cells. These receptors were taken from a human donor in good health.

The rearrangement links TRBV18 to TRBJ2-2, with D perhaps TRBD2 (5 bases). Germline CDR1 and CDR2: KGHSH and LQKENI. The CDR3 totals 16 residues. Trimming stripped 3 bases from V and 6 bases from J, with 17 bases between. CDR3: CASSPLPGIYAGELFF. The CDR3 DNA reads as TGTGCCAGCTCACCCCTCCCCGGGATTTATGCCGGGGAGCTGTTTTTT.

CDR3 protein: CASSRAAGYEQYF. The CDR3 bases are TGTGCCAGCAGCCGAGCGGCAGGTTACGAGCAGTACTTC. The chain uses TRBV14 and TRBJ2-7, with a weak D call TRBD2 (5 bases). With 4 bases removed from V and 4 bases from J, the gap between germline ends came to 11 bases. The germline gives CDR1 SGHDN, CDR2 FVKESK. The CDR3 covers 13 residues.

The genes are TRBV4-1 and TRBJ2-1, with TRBD2 matching 9 bases. The germline CDR1 and CDR2 sequences are MGHRA and YSYEKL. The CDR3 contains 16 residues. Trimming cost V 1 base and J 3 bases; bases outside gene matches: 4. The DNA for the CDR3 is TGCGCCAGCAGCCAAGCCGAGCGGGAGGACTACAATGAGCAGTTCTTC. Its protein is CASSQAEREDYNEQFF.

This chain uses TRBV11-3 with TRBJ2-3; TRBD2 matches 8 bases. After removal of 1 base from V and 2 bases from J, the junction contained 5 bases not matched to a gene. CDR3 length: 16 residues. Germline V gene lookup returns CDR1 SGHNT and CDR2 YENEEA. The CDR3 protein is CASSLGAGAYTDTQYF. DNA for the CDR3: TGTGCCAGCAGCTTAGGAGCGGGAGCCTACACAGATACGCAGTATTTT.

J is TRBJ2-1 and V is TRBV6-1; no firm D call. The CDR3 runs 15 residues. Trimming cost V 0 bases and J 8 bases, with 14 bases left between them. Germline V gives CDR1 MNHNS, CDR2 SASEGT. CDR3 sequence reads: CASSEALEGGDEQFF. The CDR3 DNA reads as TGTGCCAGCAGTGAAGCGTTAGAAGGTGGCGATGAGCAGTTCTTC.

J is TRBJ2-7 and V is TRBV27, with D perhaps TRBD1 (5 bases). The CDR3 is made up of 13 amino acids. The V and J ends lost 6 bases and 2 bases respectively, with 11 bases between them. The germline V gene encodes CDR1 MNHEY and CDR2 SMNVEV (reference sequence). The CDR3 DNA reads as TGTGCCAGCAGCCAACTGACAGCCTACGAGCAGTACTTC. As protein: CASSQLTAYEQYF.

The gene calls are TRBV6-4 and TRBJ2-1; 12 bases are shared with TRBD2. Germline values: CDR1 MRHNA, CDR2 SNTAGT. This CDR3 is 15 amino acids long. Germline trimming cut 6 bases from V and 10 bases from J; bases unmatched to any gene: 10. Written as DNA, the CDR3 is TGTGCCAGCAGCCCTAGCGGGGGGGCTCGAGAAGAGCAGTTCTTC. Encoded protein: CASSPSGGAREEQFF.

V usage is TRBV4-1 and J usage is TRBJ2-7; D is undetermined. This CDR3 spans 14 amino acids. V lost 5 bases and J 3 bases, leaving 14 bases between the germline ends. Germline V gene lookup returns CDR1 MGHRA and CDR2 YSYEKL. CDR3 nucleotide sequence: TGCGCCAGCAGCGTCTACAGTGGTTACTACGAGCAGTACTTC. It translates to CASSVYSGYYEQYF.

The chain joins TRBV2 to TRBJ2-1; perhaps TRBD2 as D (6 bases). The germline V gene encodes CDR1 SNHLY and CDR2 FYNNEI. Trimming shortened V by 7 bases and J by 9 bases, and 16 bases separated the two germline ends. CDR3 length equals 13 residues. The CDR3: CASMAYRGFEQFF. CDR3 nucleotides: TGTGCCAGCATGGCTTACCGGGGGTTTGAGCAGTTCTTC.

This chain uses TRBV5-6 with TRBJ1-1; the D gene is possibly TRBD1 (5 bases). Germline V gene data show CDR1 as SGHDT and CDR2 as YYEEEE. V lost 4 bases, J lost 0 bases, and 13 bases lay in between. The CDR3 contains 15 residues. In DNA form, the CDR3 reads TGTGCCAGCAGCGCAGAGTGGACATTGAACACTGAAGCTTTCTTT. It yields the protein CASSAEWTLNTEAFF. Supplemented by reference TRBV5-6 and TRBJ1-1, the full variable domain reads DAGVTQSPTHLIKTRGQQVTLRCSPKSGHDTVSWYQQALGQGPQFIFQYYEEEERQRGNFPDRFSGHQFPNYSSELNVNALLLGDSALYLCASSAEWTLNTEAFFGQGTRLTVV.

The chain has TRBV27 and TRBJ1-2; no reliable D call. Trimming took 0 bases from V and 3 from J, leaving 8 bases between them. The CDR3 is 14 residues long. Germline lookup yields CDR1 MNHEY and CDR2 SMNVEV (reference sequence). The CDR3 DNA follows: TGTGCCAGCAGTTTATCCGCCCAGGACTATGGCTACACCTTC. Encoded protein: CASSLSAQDYGYTF.

The genes are TRBV19 and TRBJ2-7; D gene ambiguous. The CDR3 extends over 13 amino acids. Looked up from germline, CDR1 is LNHDA and CDR2 is SQIVND (reference sequence). The V end lost 1 base, the J end lost 5 bases, and 9 bases lay between the germline ends. CDR3 sequence reads: CASSIGSQDEQYF. CDR3 coding DNA: TGTGCCAGTAGTATAGGGTCCCAGGACGAGCAGTACTTC.

The J gene is TRBJ1-1, the V gene TRBV5-8; D is unclear. Looked up from germline, CDR1 is SGHTS and CDR2 is YDEGEE. The CDR3 has 12 amino acids. Trimming cost V 0 bases and J 5 bases, with 5 bases left between them. This chain's CDR3 is CASSLVVTEAFF. The CDR3 nucleotides read TGTGCCAGCAGCTTGGTAGTTACTGAAGCTTTCTTT.

This chain's CDR3 is CASSMTLYSGVRLGEQYF. CDR3 nucleotide sequence: TGTGCCAGTAGTATGACACTTTACTCGGGTGTGAGGTTGGGGGAGCAGTACTTC. V is TRBV19 and J is TRBJ2-7; no firm D call. The length of the CDR3 is 18 residues. Trimming removed 3 bases at V and 7 bases at J, with 28 bases between. CDR1 is LNHDA and CDR2 is SQIVND in the germline V gene (reference sequence).

The chain employs TRBV2 and TRBJ2-7, with 10 nucleotides matching TRBD2. The CDR3 runs to 16 residues. V dropped 0 bases and J dropped 4; count of bases not matched to a gene: 6. Germline CDR1 and CDR2: SNHLY and FYNNEI. CDR3 sequence (DNA): TGTGCCAGCAGTGAAGCTAGCGGGGGGTCAGGGTACGAGCAGTACTTC. Its translation: CASSEASGGSGYEQYF. The full variable domain, with the rest looked up from reference TRBV2 and TRBJ2-7, is EPEVTQTPSHQVTQMGQEVILRCVPISNHLYFYWYRQILGQKVEFLVSFYNNEISEKSEIFDDQFSVERPDGSNFTLKIRSTKLEDSAMYFCASSEASGGSGYEQYFGPGTRLTVT.

V and J are TRBV29-1 and TRBJ1-2; D is undetermined. Germline values: CDR1 SQVTM, CDR2 ANQGSEA. V was pared by 1 base and J by 3 bases, with 15 bases between. This CDR3 comprises 15 residues. In nucleotides, the CDR3 is TGCAGCGTTGAAGGCCCGATCGGTGGGGACTATGGCTACACCTTC. Its protein is CSVEGPIGGDYGYTF. Drawing the rest from reference TRBV29-1 and TRBJ1-2, the complete variable domain is SAVISQKPSRDICQRGTSLTIQCQVDSQVTMMFWYRQQPGQSLTLIATANQGSEATYESGFVIDKFPISRPNLTFSTLTVSNMSPEDSSIYLCSVEGPIGGDYGYTFGSGTRLTVV.

The chain is built from TRBV29-1 and TRBJ2-1, with 11 nucleotides matching TRBD2. The CDR3 covers 13 residues. V shed 7 bases, J shed 9 bases, and the junction held 8 bases outside the gene matches. Germline V gene data show CDR1 as SQVTM and CDR2 as ANQGSEA. The CDR3 sequence is CSARLAGWVEQFF. The CDR3 region has the DNA TGCAGCGCCAGACTAGCGGGATGGGTTGAGCAGTTCTTC.

The chain links TRBV4-1 to TRBJ1-1; TRBD1 might be the D (6 bases). Germline CDR1 and CDR2: MGHRA and YSYEKL. The CDR3 has 14 amino acids. With 2 bases removed from V and 1 base from J, the gap between germline ends came to 8 bases. CDR3 DNA: TGCGCCAGCAGCCAACCGACAGGGAACACTGAAGCTTTCTTT. Translating it yields CASSQPTGNTEAFF.